This T cell receptor beta chain is drawn from a study of blood T cell repertoires in COVID-19 (dated by TCRdb to 2020 to 2022). Notes on the research overall: For ImmuneRACE Cohort 3, a participant was defined as recovered based on two consecutive negative NP/OP PCR tests, clearance by a healthcare professional, or resolution of symptoms. Collaborator samples came from the United States, Italy and Spain and covered acute and convalescent phases of COVID-19. The prospective study material was composed of cDNA or gDNA derived from T cells, B-cell-depleted T cells, or PBMCs. Subjects who had been exposed to COVID-19, were actively infected with it, or had recovered from it provided the deeply sampled blood TCRbeta repertoires that made up the dataset. The repertoires were released in a freely available public database meant as a resource for research on the immune response to SARS-CoV-2. Samples came from the ongoing ImmuneRACE study (first 160 participants) plus 1,254 subjects from 6 global collaborators. A de-identified subject ID, COVID-19 status, age in years and sex were almost always included in the sample metadata. Where available, HLA class I and class II types were obtained from metadata supplied by the sample provider rather than from assay-based typing. Findings and caveats that apply to the study as a whole: The amount of clinical and demographic metadata varied by source and participant and was provided uncurated.

The germline V gene (reference sequence) sets CDR1 to SEHNR and CDR2 to FQNEAQ. Trimmed from V: 2 bases; trimmed from J: 4 bases; junction bases lacking a gene match: 4. The CDR3, from cysteine to phenylalanine, totals 15 residues. Only the CDR3 part of the read is kept: 45 bases, read in frame from the first base. Participants in the prospective study were enrolled through a virtual design, were aged 18 to 89 years, and lived in roughly 26 United States geographic areas. In the prospective study, cohorts were assigned on the basis of participant-reported clinical history obtained from a screening survey and a study questionnaire. Mobile phlebotomists in the prospective study collected whole blood, serum and a nasopharyngeal or oropharyngeal swab from every participant. Additional blood draws and questionnaires over an approximately 2-month period could optionally be provided by prospective study participants. Prospective study blood samples were shipped either frozen or at room temperature before DNA extraction.

TCRbeta CDR3 regions were amplified from genomic DNA using the immunoSEQ Assay, a bias-controlled multiplex PCR. On the authors' methods: Nucleated cell counts per sample were estimated from amplification of reference gene primers within the assay. Sequence reads were collapsed and filtered to measure the absolute abundance of every unique TCRbeta CDR3 rearrangement. For each sample, productive Simpson clonality was calculated as the square root of Simpson's diversity index over productive rearrangements. TCRdb holds this immuneACCESS table with in-frame rearrangements only. Some clones are missing; in checked studies, unresolved V genes explain under half, and the rest has no known cause. The D gene and trimming were derived from the DNA, and the V and J assignments and clone size from that table. This sample lists roughly 150,000 clones; 79% were detected once. Around 20% of the sample is taken by the ten largest.

Regarding this clone: This receptor's antigen is unknown. Base-call qualities are not available, and no considerably larger clone is one nucleotide away.

The chain is made from TRBV7-9 and TRBJ2-1; 8 bases in between match TRBD2. Input material: PBMCs or T cells enriched from blood (not recorded which). This TCR came from a woman in her 70s in a cohort exposed to, infected with or recovered from COVID-19 (not recorded which). The CDR3 in this case is CASSLTGLAYNEQFF. DNA sequence: TGTGCCAGCAGCTTAACTGGACTAGCATACAATGAGCAGTTCTTC.